The next 15 T cell receptor beta chains were all read from a single sample in a study of identical twins. TCRdb used MiXCR to reprocess the 5' RACE reads, holding one entry per CDR3 protein. This sample has 700,000 or so distinct CDR3 sequences; under 9% occur once, and the top ten carry 0.75% to 1%. This same sample was also part of a study on yellow fever vaccine responses in identical twins.

Material: PBMCs. The receptor source for this set is a woman between 18 and 29 years old in good health.

The V gene is TRBV15, the J gene TRBJ2-1, with 12 bases fitting TRBD2. CDR1 and CDR2 from the germline V gene are LNHNV and YYDKDF (reference sequence). The CDR3 extends over 18 amino acids. V trimming: 3 bases; J trimming: 0 bases; junction bases outside the gene matches: 6. The CDR3 region is CATSRTSGSPLSYNEQFF. The CDR3 DNA reads as TGTGCCACCAGCAGGACTAGCGGGAGCCCCCTCTCCTACAATGAGCAGTTCTTC.

This clonotype showed up just a few times. A read error may explain this, as a much larger clone is one base away. The chain is built from TRBV15 and TRBJ2-7, with 11 bases that match TRBD2. V dropped 6 bases and J dropped 3; count of bases not matched to a gene: 4. The length of the CDR3 is 14 residues. Germline V CDR1 and CDR2: LNHNV, YYDKDF (reference sequence). The CDR3 nucleotides read TGTGCCACCAGTCCCGGGACTAGCGGCTACGAGCAGTACTTC. Translated, it gives CATSPGTSGYEQYF.

Many counts were recorded for this clonotype. This chain uses TRBV25-1 with TRBJ1-1; D possibly corresponds to TRBD1 (6 bases). V shed 2 bases and J shed 6 bases, with 22 bases lying between them. Germline loops: CDR1 MGHDK, CDR2 SYGVNS. This CDR3 region has 17 residues. CDR3 in amino acids: CASSEPKWGHQWAEAFF. The DNA of the CDR3 is TGTGCCAGCAGTGAACCCAAGTGGGGACACCAATGGGCTGAAGCTTTCTTT.

The chain carries TRBV6-1 and TRBJ2-7; 10 bases match TRBD1. Germline V gives CDR1 MNHNS, CDR2 SASEGT. The CDR3 sequence is 18 residues long. V gave up 0 bases and J gave up 1 base; unmatched junction bases: 9. This chain's CDR3 is CASSEARTGGLQSYEQYF. The CDR3 DNA follows: TGTGCCAGCAGTGAAGCTCGGACAGGGGGGCTCCAGTCCTACGAGCAGTACTTC.

In its sample, this clonotype was seen many times. The chain recombines TRBV27 with TRBJ2-7; D gene ambiguous. V was clipped by 5 bases and J by 1 base, with 9 bases between them. Germline assignment: CDR1 MNHEY and CDR2 SMNVEV (reference sequence). The CDR3 extends over 13 amino acids. The CDR3 region is CASSLRGSYEQYF. DNA for the CDR3: TGTGCCAGCAGTCTACGTGGGTCCTACGAGCAGTACTTC.

In its sample, this clonotype was seen a few times. The chain couples TRBV5-1 to TRBJ2-7; D is unclear. V lost 3 bases, J lost 0 bases, and 10 bases lay in between. Germline loops: CDR1 SGHRS, CDR2 YFSETQ. The CDR3 consists of 14 residues. CDR3 in DNA: TGCGCCAGCAGCTCTAATGACGTCTCCTACGAGCAGTACTTC. Amino acids: CASSSNDVSYEQYF.

The V and J genes are TRBV4-2 and TRBJ2-1; 9 bases fit TRBD2. Trimming at V came to 0 bases and at J to 2 bases, leaving 2 bases not matched to a gene. This CDR3 is built from 16 residues. The V gene's germline CDR1 is LGHNA and CDR2 YNFKEQ. The CDR3 region has the DNA TGTGCCAGCAGCCAAGAGGCTAGCGGGACCTACAATGAGCAGTTCTTC. Protein: CASSQEASGTYNEQFF.

CDR3 nucleotide sequence: TGTGCCAGCAGTCAGGGACAGGCACCCCTCCACTTT. Translation: CASSQGQAPLHF. The rearrangement joins TRBV28 to TRBJ1-6; 8 bases line up with TRBD1. The CDR3 consists of 12 residues. In germline, CDR1 is MDHEN, CDR2 SYDVKM. The V segment lost 5 bases and the J segment 11 bases; nucleotides outside the gene matches: 2. Complete variable domain (other parts from reference TRBV28 and TRBJ1-6): DVKVTQSSRYLVKRTGEKVFLECVQDMDHENMFWYRQDPGLGLRLIYFSYDVKMKEKGDIPEGYSVSREKKERFSLILESASTNQTSMYLCASSQGQAPLHFGNGTRLTVT.

In its sample, this clonotype was seen a few times. Germline is not matched at one junction end, which may reflect a read error. V is TRBV6-1 and J is TRBJ2-7; D assignment may be TRBD1 or TRBD2 (6 bases each). The CDR3 runs 16 residues. The germline gives CDR1 MNHNS, CDR2 SASEGT. Here the CDR3 DNA reads TGTGCCAGCAGTGACGTTGGGGGGCTCACGAGCGGACCTTACCCTTTC. The encoded protein is CASSDVGGLTSGPYPF.

This clonotype was observed a handful of times. V usage is TRBV6-2 or TRBV6-3 and J usage is TRBJ2-7, with TRBD2 matching over 9 bases. Germline CDR1 MNHEY, CDR2 SVGEGT. The J segment lost 3 bases and the V segment lost 7 bases, leaving 10 bases of the junction unmatched. The length of the CDR3 is 15 residues. The CDR3: CASNLAGSLNYEQYF. CDR3 coding DNA: TGTGCCAGCAACCTAGCGGGATCTCTCAACTACGAGCAGTACTTC.

This clonotype appeared a few times. The gene calls are TRBV7-2 and TRBJ1-5; D remains unclear. The CDR3 length is 16 residues. Trimming pared 4 bases from V and 3 bases from J, leaving 16 bases between. Germline lookup yields CDR1 SGHTA and CDR2 FQGNSA. CDR3 nucleotides: TGTGCCAGCAGCTCCGAGGGCGTACTAAACAATCAGCCCCAGCATTTT. It specifies CASSSEGVLNNQPQHF. Full variable domain (missing parts from reference TRBV7-2 and TRBJ1-5): GAGVSQSPSNKVTEKGKDVELRCDPISGHTALYWYRQSLGQGLEFLIYFQGNSAPDKSGLPSDRFSAERTGGSVSTLTIQRTQQEDSAVYLCASSSEGVLNNQPQHFGDGTRLSIL.

This clonotype has a count of ten or more. At one end, the junction sequence differs from germline, possibly due to a read error. This rearrangement joins TRBV5-1 to TRBJ2-7; D uncertain. Germline V lookup: CDR1 SGHRS, CDR2 YFSETQ. This CDR3 contains 14 residues. The CDR3 region is CASSLGTLTYEQYF. Written as DNA, the CDR3 is TGTGCCAGCAGCTTAGGTACACTAACCTACGAGCAGTACTTC.

This clonotype came up a few times. J is TRBJ2-7 and V is TRBV6-5, with D maybe TRBD1 (6 bases). CDR1 and CDR2 (germline): MNHEY, SVGAGI. V was clipped by 4 bases and J by 3 bases, with 16 bases between them. The CDR3 sequence is 15 residues long. This CDR3 reads CASSSADSLVYEQYF. CDR3 sequence (DNA): TGTGCCAGCAGTTCTGCGGACAGTCTCGTCTACGAGCAGTACTTC.

Many counts were recorded for this clonotype. The chain joins TRBV6-5 to TRBJ2-1; 9 bases match TRBD2. The germline gives CDR1 MNHEY, CDR2 SVGAGI. The CDR3 is made up of 16 amino acids. J gave up 7 bases and V 2 bases, and 9 bases lay outside the gene matches. The CDR3 here is CASSYGLAGKGNEQFF. DNA of the CDR3: TGTGCCAGCAGTTACGGGCTAGCGGGAAAGGGTAATGAGCAGTTCTTC.

The chain has TRBV29-1 and TRBJ2-7; D might be TRBD2 (7 bases). This CDR3 contains 14 residues. Germline V gives CDR1 SQVTM, CDR2 ANQGSEA. Trimming removed 7 bases at V and 0 bases at J, with 16 bases between. The chain's CDR3 is CSGGPGGNSYEQYF. In nucleotides, the CDR3 is TGCAGCGGAGGGCCGGGGGGCAACTCCTACGAGCAGTACTTC.